The 4 T cell receptor beta chains below were found in one sample sequenced in a study of identical twins. Each CDR3 protein is one row after TCRdb ran MiXCR on the 5' RACE reads. The sample gives approximately 700,000 distinct CDR3 sequences, roughly 20% of which show up once; around 13% is in the top ten. The sample was also linked to a second study, of T cells expressing NK-cell markers.

Source material: PBMCs. The receptors come from a woman aged 18-29 years in good health.

V and J are TRBV5-1 and TRBJ2-1; D assignment may be TRBD1 or TRBD2 (6 bases each). The CDR3 spans 16 residues. Trimming took 4 bases from V and 1 from J, leaving 15 bases between them. Germline V lookup: CDR1 SGHRS, CDR2 YFSETQ. CDR3 in DNA: TGCGCCAGCAGCGGGGGGCTACTGAAATCCTACAATGAGCAGTTCTTC. This codes for CASSGGLLKSYNEQFF.

There are many counts of this clonotype. The V gene is TRBV18, the J gene TRBJ1-1; D perhaps matches TRBD1 (6 bases). V lost 8 bases, J lost 0 bases, and 10 bases lay in between. The germline CDR1 and CDR2 sequences are KGHSH and LQKENI. The CDR3 covers 13 residues. The CDR3 DNA reads as TGTGCCAGCCTCCAGGGGTTGAACACTGAAGCTTTCTTT. Translation gives CASLQGLNTEAFF.

Only a few counts were recorded for this clonotype. This chain uses TRBV29-1 with TRBJ2-5; 7 bases line up with TRBD1. The trim removed 8 bases at V and 7 bases at J, leaving 16 bases unmatched. The CDR3 totals 14 residues. CDR1 and CDR2 from the germline V gene are SQVTM and ANQGSEA. The CDR3 reads CSLRDSGFFGTQYF. In DNA, the CDR3 is TGCAGCCTAAGGGACAGTGGGTTCTTTGGGACCCAGTACTTC.

The chain employs TRBV4-2 and TRBJ2-1, with 10 nucleotides matching TRBD2. This CDR3 comprises 15 residues. The ends lost 1 base at V and 8 bases at J; junction bases unmatched: 5. Germline CDR1 and CDR2: LGHNA and YNFKEQ. In DNA, the CDR3 is TGTGCCAGCAGCCAAGCACTAGCGGGGAGGGATGAGCAGTTCTTC. Translating gives CASSQALAGRDEQFF.